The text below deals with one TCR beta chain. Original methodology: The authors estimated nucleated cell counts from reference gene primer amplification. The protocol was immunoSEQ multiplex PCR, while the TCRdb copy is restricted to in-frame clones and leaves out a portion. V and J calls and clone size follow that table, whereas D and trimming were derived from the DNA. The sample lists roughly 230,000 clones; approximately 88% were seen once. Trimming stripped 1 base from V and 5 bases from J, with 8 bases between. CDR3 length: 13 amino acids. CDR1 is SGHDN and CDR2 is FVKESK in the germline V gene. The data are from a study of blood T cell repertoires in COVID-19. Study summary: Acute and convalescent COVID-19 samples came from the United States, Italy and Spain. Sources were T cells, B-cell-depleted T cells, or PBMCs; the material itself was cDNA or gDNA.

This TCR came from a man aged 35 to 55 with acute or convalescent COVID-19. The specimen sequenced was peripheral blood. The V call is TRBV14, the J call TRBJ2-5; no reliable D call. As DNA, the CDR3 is TGTGCCAGCAGCCAAGGCAGGATGGAGACCCAGTACTTC. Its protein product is CASSQGRMETQYF.